Below, 12 T cell receptor beta chains from the same sample are listed, as sequenced in a study of blood T cell repertoires in COVID-19. The protocol was immunoSEQ multiplex PCR, while the TCRdb copy is restricted to in-frame clones and leaves out a portion. The sample lists roughly 380,000 clones; around 89% were seen once. The sequencing sample was made of peripheral blood. These receptors came from a woman aged 40-49 years with COVID-19, enrolled during active disease.

The chain has TRBV28 and TRBJ2-7, with 9 positions matching TRBD1. This CDR3 comprises 16 residues. V shed 5 bases, J shed 2 bases, and the junction held 10 bases outside the gene matches. Germline CDR1 MDHEN, CDR2 SYDVKM. The chain's CDR3 is CASSLLPGQGPYEQYF. The CDR3 nucleotides are TGTGCCAGCAGTCTACTCCCGGGACAGGGCCCCTACGAGCAGTACTTC.

This chain uses TRBV6-5 with TRBJ1-1, with D uncertain. Germline lookup yields CDR1 MNHEY and CDR2 SVGAGI. This CDR3 spans 13 amino acids. Trimming removed 8 bases at V and 3 bases at J, with 13 bases between. The chain's CDR3 is CASLALADTEAFF. CDR3 coding DNA: TGTGCCAGCTTGGCTCTGGCGGACACTGAAGCTTTCTTT.

The chain couples TRBV6-1 to TRBJ2-2, with D perhaps TRBD2 (5 bases). The ends were cut back, 7 bases at V and 2 bases at J, with 11 bases in the middle. This CDR3 has 14 amino acids. In germline, CDR1 is MNHNS, CDR2 SASEGT. The CDR3 sequence is CASNPRVNTGELFF. CDR3 nucleotides: TGTGCCAGCAACCCGAGGGTTAACACCGGGGAGCTGTTTTTT.

The chain joins TRBV6-5 to TRBJ1-3, with 10 bases fitting TRBD1. Germline CDR1 MNHEY, CDR2 SVGAGI. The CDR3 loop spans 16 amino acids. Trimming at V came to 3 bases and at J to 9 bases, leaving 11 bases not matched to a gene. The CDR3 DNA sequence: TGTGCCAGCAGTTATAGCCGAACCGGGACAGGGGCCACCATATATTTT. Translating it yields CASSYSRTGTGATIYF.

The chain uses TRBV19 and TRBJ1-4; 8 nucleotides match TRBD1. Germline assignment: CDR1 LNHDA and CDR2 SQIVND (reference sequence). V shed 9 bases and J 5 bases; nucleotides not matched to a gene: 14. The CDR3 is 16 residues long. The CDR3 protein is CASQSVPGQANEKLFF. The CDR3 nucleotides read TGTGCCAGCCAAAGTGTTCCGGGACAGGCAAATGAAAAACTGTTTTTT.

The chain uses TRBV6-2 or TRBV6-3 and TRBJ2-5; 15 bases map to TRBD2. Trimming at V came to 6 bases and at J to 4 bases, leaving 18 bases not matched to a gene. The germline CDR1 and CDR2 sequences are MNHEY and SVGEGT. There are 20 residues in the CDR3. The CDR3 here is CASSTRTSGGAVRFAETQYF. The CDR3 DNA reads TGTGCCAGCAGCACCCGGACTAGCGGGGGGGCAGTGAGGTTCGCAGAGACCCAGTACTTC.

The CDR3 protein is CASSISGGNTIYF. The CDR3 coding sequence is TGTGCCAGCAGCATATCAGGGGGAAACACCATATATTTT. The genes are TRBV9 and TRBJ1-3, with D possibly TRBD1 on 5 matching bases. This CDR3 has 13 residues. The V gene's germline CDR1 is SGDLS and CDR2 YYNGEE. V was cut by 4 bases and J by 4 bases, with 9 bases left in between.

V usage is TRBV7-2 and J usage is TRBJ2-7; 7 bases map to TRBD1. Germline V gene lookup returns CDR1 SGHTA and CDR2 FQGNSA. The CDR3 consists of 14 residues. V lost 6 bases and J lost 2; bases outside the gene matches: 7. The DNA for the CDR3 is TGTGCCAGCAGATTTAGACAGGGACCCTACGAGCAGTACTTC. This sequence encodes CASRFRQGPYEQYF. Looking up the rest from reference TRBV7-2 and TRBJ2-7 gives the full variable domain: GAGVSQSPSNKVTEKGKDVELRCDPISGHTALYWYRQSLGQGLEFLIYFQGNSAPDKSGLPSDRFSAERTGGSVSTLTIQRTQQEDSAVYLCASRFRQGPYEQYFGPGTRLTVT.

V usage is TRBV28 and J usage is TRBJ2-7; TRBD1 might be the D (6 bases). The CDR3 extends over 14 amino acids. Germline V gene sequence: CDR1 MDHEN, CDR2 SYDVKM. Trimming left V 3 bases short and J 3 bases short, with 12 bases between. The CDR3 region is CASSFGQISYEQYF. The DNA of the CDR3 is TGTGCCAGCAGTTTCGGACAGATAAGCTACGAGCAGTACTTC.

The chain combines TRBV4-3 with TRBJ1-5; no clear D. The CDR3 runs 14 residues. The germline V and J ends were trimmed by 4 bases and 1 base, with 8 bases remaining between them. CDR1 LGHNA and CDR2 YSLEER come from the germline V gene. The CDR3 sequence is CASSRRLSNQPQHF. CDR3 nucleotide sequence: TGCGCCAGCAGCCGCCGACTCAGCAATCAGCCCCAGCATTTT.

The J gene is TRBJ1-5, the V gene TRBV6-2 or TRBV6-3, with TRBD1 identical over 9 bases. The germline V gene has CDR1 MNHEY and CDR2 SVGEGT. The trim removed 4 bases at V and 2 bases at J, leaving 3 bases unmatched. There are 15 residues in the CDR3. The chain's CDR3 is CASSFWTGGNQPQHF. CDR3 DNA: TGTGCCAGCAGTTTTTGGACAGGGGGCAATCAGCCCCAGCATTTT.

The chain links TRBV25-1 to TRBJ1-2; D is undetermined. V shed 8 bases and J shed 8 bases, with 12 bases lying between them. Germline V gene data show CDR1 as MGHDK and CDR2 as SYGVNS. The CDR3 totals 11 residues. The CDR3: CASAVGRGYTF. The CDR3 nucleotides are TGTGCCAGCGCCGTCGGTCGGGGCTACACCTTC.